These 32 T cell receptor beta chains were all obtained from the same sample, sequenced in a study of vaccination and CD4 T cells after COVID-19. Researchers used the Oncomine TCR Beta short-read assay to sequence DNA from cultured CD4+ T cells. TCRdb re-derived calls from the PCR reads in MiXCR, one entry per CDR3 protein. The profile shows 6,500 to 7,500 distinct CDR3 sequences, 30% to 45% of them singletons. Stated treatment: roughly 10-day PBMC culture with coronavirus spike peptide pools or control peptides (ViraFEST assay). Prior to the COVID-19 pandemic (2011-2018), the unexposed donor's CD4+ T cells were collected. No cognate antigen is known for these TCRs. The sequencing sample was made of CD4+ T cells from blood, cultured in vitro. These receptors were collected from a human donor in good health.

V is TRBV6-9 and J is TRBJ1-2; D possibly corresponds to TRBD1 (5 bases). The CDR3 length is 12 residues. Trimming removed 7 bases from V and 3 bases from J, with 9 bases in between. Germline V gives CDR1 MNHGY, CDR2 SVAAGI. The CDR3 here is CASIIQDYGYTF. CDR3 DNA: TGTGCCAGCATCATACAGGACTATGGCTACACCTTC.

The J gene is TRBJ1-4, the V gene TRBV20-1, with D perhaps matching TRBD1 (5 bases). The germline gives CDR1 DFQATT, CDR2 SNEGSKA (reference sequence). Trimming pared 3 bases from V and 0 bases from J, leaving 8 bases between. CDR3 size: 14 residues. CDR3 loop: CSASQGSTNEKLFF. DNA for the CDR3: TGCAGTGCTAGTCAGGGCTCAACTAATGAAAAACTGTTTTTT.

This clonotype has a single count. The chain uses TRBV5-1 and TRBJ2-1; D not resolved. The V end lost 3 bases, the J end lost 6 bases, and 16 bases lay between the germline ends. Germline CDR1 and CDR2: SGHRS and YFSETQ. The CDR3 extends over 15 amino acids. CDR3 loop: CASSSEAGTTNEQFF. The CDR3 DNA sequence: TGCGCCAGCAGCTCCGAAGCAGGTACGACCAATGAGCAGTTCTTC.

V is TRBV20-1 and J is TRBJ2-1; possibly TRBD1 or TRBD2 for D (5 bases each). The CDR3 contains 14 residues. The germline V gene has CDR1 DFQATT and CDR2 SNEGSKA (reference sequence). This CDR3 is CSPGRDPTYNEQFF. In DNA form, the CDR3 reads TGCAGCCCGGGCCGGGACCCAACCTACAATGAGCAGTTCTTC.

The chain recombines TRBV20-1 with TRBJ2-3; D gene uncertain. The V gene lost 0 bases and the J gene lost 8 bases, with 15 bases spanning the gap. The length of the CDR3 is 14 residues. Germline V gene lookup returns CDR1 DFQATT and CDR2 SNEGSKA (reference sequence). CDR3 region: CSARDPVVASTQYF. The CDR3 nucleotides read TGCAGTGCTAGAGATCCGGTTGTGGCTAGTACGCAGTATTTT.

The chain couples TRBV7-9 to TRBJ1-1; D might be TRBD1 (6 bases). The CDR3 spans 16 residues. Germline-derived CDR1 and CDR2 are SEHNR and FQNEAQ (reference sequence). Deletions cut 7 bases from V and 2 bases from J, with 20 bases between. The CDR3: CASTPRGRTENTEAFF. The CDR3 DNA reads TGTGCCAGCACCCCCCGGGGGAGGACAGAAAACACTGAAGCTTTCTTT.

The rearrangement links TRBV24-1 to TRBJ1-2, with D possibly TRBD1 on 5 matching bases. V was clipped by 1 base and J by 1 base, with 12 bases between them. CDR1 and CDR2 from the germline V gene are KGHDR and SFDVKD. The CDR3 consists of 16 residues. CDR3 in DNA: TGTGCCACCAGTGATTTAATGGGGGGACTTAACTATGGCTACACCTTC. It yields the protein CATSDLMGGLNYGYTF.

This clonotype was seen more than once but under ten times. V and J are TRBV7-9 and TRBJ2-5, with no clear D. The germline V and J ends were trimmed by 2 bases and 1 base, with 11 bases remaining between them. This CDR3 contains 15 residues. Germline CDR1 and CDR2: SEHNR and FQNEAQ (reference sequence). The CDR3 sequence is CASSLSVMTQETQYF. DNA of the CDR3: TGTGCCAGCAGCTTAAGTGTAATGACCCAAGAGACCCAGTACTTC.

To note about this clonotype: This could be a read error, since a much larger clone is one nucleotide away. The chain has TRBV2 and TRBJ2-5, with D possibly being TRBD2 (5 bases). Germline CDR1 reads SNHLY; CDR2 reads FYNNEI. The CDR3 totals 13 residues. With 5 bases removed from V and 5 bases from J, the gap between germline ends came to 12 bases. Written as DNA, the CDR3 is TGTGCCAGCAGTCTAGGGAGCTGGGAGACCCAGTACTTC. Protein product: CASSLGSWETQYF. Full variable domain (rest looked up from reference TRBV2 and TRBJ2-5): EPEVTQTPSHQVTQMGQEVILRCVPISNHLYFYWYRQILGQKVEFLVSFYNNEISEKSEIFDDQFSVERPDGSNFTLKIRSTKLEDSAMYFCASSLGSWETQYFGPGTRLLVL.

The chain combines TRBV27 with TRBJ2-3; TRBD2 agrees at 9 bases. The V gene's germline CDR1 is MNHEY and CDR2 SMNVEV (reference sequence). This CDR3 spans 16 amino acids. The ends lost 3 bases at V and 1 base at J; junction bases unmatched: 5. CDR3 nucleotide sequence: TGTGCCAGCAGTTTGTCCCTAGCGGGACGCACAGATACGCAGTATTTT. This encodes CASSLSLAGRTDTQYF.

This chain links TRBV19 with TRBJ2-5; D is uncertain. The CDR3 length is 14 residues. Germline CDR1 reads LNHDA; CDR2 reads SQIVND (reference sequence). V was shortened by 6 bases and J by 2 bases, with 13 bases between the two germline ends. The CDR3 sequence: CASSNSGAQETQYF. The CDR3 DNA reads as TGTGCCAGTAGCAACTCCGGAGCACAAGAGACCCAGTACTTC.

The CDR3 DNA is TGTGCCTGGAGTCTGGTAAAATCACCCCTCCACTTT. This translates into CAWSLVKSPLHF. This chain connects TRBV30 to TRBJ1-6; unclear D gene. This CDR3 spans 12 amino acids. The ends were cut back, 2 bases at V and 10 bases at J, with 9 bases in the middle. CDR1 is GTSNPN, CDR2 SVGIG, per germline (reference sequence).

This chain connects TRBV20-1 to TRBJ1-5, with 10 bases lining up with TRBD1. Germline V gives CDR1 DFQATT, CDR2 SNEGSKA (reference sequence). Trimming took 6 bases from V and 2 from J; bases not matched to a gene: 1. The CDR3 has 13 residues. CDR3 nucleotide sequence: TGCAGTGCGGGGACAGGGGGCAATCAGCCCCAGCATTTT. Its protein product is CSAGTGGNQPQHF.

The genes are TRBV3-1 and TRBJ2-7; 9 bases align to TRBD1. V trimming: 6 bases; J trimming: 4 bases; junction bases outside the gene matches: 7. The CDR3 has 14 amino acids. CDR1 is LGHDT and CDR2 is YNNKEL in the germline V gene (reference sequence). The CDR3 DNA follows: TGTGCCAGCAGGGAGACAGGGGGTACGTACGAGCAGTACTTC. This gives the protein CASRETGGTYEQYF.

This clonotype was seen once. The rearrangement joins TRBV6-5 to TRBJ2-3, with a tentative D call TRBD2 (5 bases). V dropped 2 bases and J dropped 3 bases, with 12 bases sitting between them. In germline, CDR1 is MNHEY, CDR2 SVGAGI. The CDR3 contains 15 residues. The CDR3 DNA sequence: TGTGCCAGCAGTTACCGAGGGTCGGAAACAGATACGCAGTATTTT. Translated: CASSYRGSETDTQYF.

This clonotype was recorded once. V usage is TRBV7-9 and J usage is TRBJ2-7, with D unclear. Deletions cut 3 bases from V and 5 bases from J, with 23 bases between. There are 17 residues in the CDR3. CDR1 SEHNR and CDR2 FQNEAQ come from the germline V gene (reference sequence). The CDR3 sequence is CASSLEPSRYPQNEQYF. CDR3 in DNA: TGTGCCAGCAGCTTGGAGCCCTCACGTTACCCCCAAAACGAGCAGTACTTC.

The genes are TRBV20-1 and TRBJ1-5, with D possibly matching TRBD1 (5 bases). The CDR3 covers 14 residues. Per the germline V gene, CDR1 is DFQATT and CDR2 is SNEGSKA (reference sequence). Trimming removed 2 bases from V and 6 bases from J, with 14 bases in between. For the CDR3, the DNA is TGCAGTGCTAGAATAACAGGTCGGAGTCAGCCCCAGCATTTT. Translated, it gives CSARITGRSQPQHF.

The V call is TRBV11-3, the J call TRBJ2-5, with D unresolved. Per the germline V gene, CDR1 is SGHNT and CDR2 is YENEEA. The V end was cut by 1 base, the J end by 5 bases, with 8 bases between. This CDR3 comprises 13 residues. DNA of the CDR3: TGTGCCAGCAGCTTAGTGTCGGGTGAGACCCAGTACTTC. Protein sequence: CASSLVSGETQYF.

This chain connects TRBV20-1 to TRBJ1-2; D remains ambiguous. Germline V gives CDR1 DFQATT, CDR2 SNEGSKA (reference sequence). V lost 1 base, J lost 2 bases, and 5 bases lay in between. This CDR3 is built from 12 residues. The CDR3 spells CSARAGNYGYTF. The CDR3 bases are TGCAGTGCTAGAGCCGGGAACTATGGCTACACCTTC.

The gene calls are TRBV2 and TRBJ1-5; D remains unclear. The germline V gene has CDR1 SNHLY and CDR2 FYNNEI. The CDR3 is 19 amino acids. With 4 bases removed from V and 0 bases from J, the gap between germline ends came to 22 bases. The CDR3 protein is CASSARGRRLVYSNQPQHF. The CDR3, as DNA: TGTGCCAGCAGTGCCCGGGGTAGACGCCTAGTTTATAGCAATCAGCCCCAGCATTTT. Complete variable domain (other parts from reference TRBV2 and TRBJ1-5): EPEVTQTPSHQVTQMGQEVILRCVPISNHLYFYWYRQILGQKVEFLVSFYNNEISEKSEIFDDQFSVERPDGSNFTLKIRSTKLEDSAMYFCASSARGRRLVYSNQPQHFGDGTRLSIL.

The chain couples TRBV11-2 to TRBJ2-1; TRBD2 matches at 11 bases. This CDR3 is built from 15 residues. V dropped 7 bases and J dropped 4; count of bases not matched to a gene: 6. The germline CDR1 and CDR2 sequences are SGHAT and FQNNGV. The CDR3 loop reads CASTSRLAGYNEQFF. The CDR3 DNA reads as TGTGCCAGCACCTCGAGACTAGCGGGGTACAATGAGCAGTTCTTC.

The genes are TRBV6-5 and TRBJ2-1; the match to TRBD1 covers 8 bases. The J segment lost 7 bases and the V segment lost 0 bases, leaving 5 bases of the junction unmatched. Germline V gene lookup returns CDR1 MNHEY and CDR2 SVGAGI. This CDR3 has 15 amino acids. The CDR3 here is CASSYSNRGYNEQFF. DNA for the CDR3: TGTGCCAGCAGTTACTCGAACAGGGGGTATAATGAGCAGTTCTTC.

By frequency in the sample, this clonotype is medium-sized. The rearrangement joins TRBV30 to TRBJ1-1, with D perhaps matching TRBD1 (5 bases). In germline, CDR1 is GTSNPN, CDR2 SVGIG (reference sequence). The V end lost 1 base, the J end lost 5 bases, and 11 bases lay between the germline ends. The CDR3 is 13 amino acids. The CDR3 is CAWSGGTATEAFF. The CDR3 DNA reads TGTGCCTGGAGTGGAGGGACCGCGACTGAAGCTTTCTTT.

J is TRBJ2-3 and V is TRBV19; possibly TRBD2 for D (6 bases). Trimming removed 4 bases from V and 2 bases from J, with 10 bases in between. CDR1 LNHDA and CDR2 SQIVND come from the germline V gene (reference sequence). This CDR3 contains 14 residues. The CDR3 is CASSRAGPTDTQYF. The CDR3 bases are TGTGCCAGTAGTAGGGCGGGACCCACAGATACGCAGTATTTT.

This clonotype was recorded a few times. The chain employs TRBV6-4 and TRBJ1-6, with 8 bases aligning to TRBD1. Germline CDR1 and CDR2: MRHNA and SNTAGT. The CDR3 length is 15 residues. Trimming removed 3 bases from V and 7 bases from J; junction bases left unmatched: 5. The CDR3 loop is CASSEQGVVNSPLHF. The DNA for the CDR3 is TGTGCCAGCAGTGAACAGGGGGTAGTCAATTCACCCCTCCACTTT.

This clonotype has a handful of counts. This rearrangement joins TRBV7-9 to TRBJ1-5, with a weak D call TRBD1 (5 bases). Trimming cost V 4 bases and J 9 bases, with 16 bases left between them. Germline V CDR1 and CDR2: SEHNR, FQNEAQ (reference sequence). The CDR3 is 14 residues long. The CDR3 region is CASSSRGGDGPQHF. The DNA of the CDR3 is TGTGCCAGCAGCTCTCGGGGGGGGGATGGGCCCCAGCATTTT.

The V call is TRBV19, the J call TRBJ2-5; TRBD2 agrees at 9 bases. After removal of 3 bases from V and 5 bases from J, the junction contained 7 bases not matched to a gene. Looked up from germline, CDR1 is LNHDA and CDR2 is SQIVND (reference sequence). The CDR3 covers 15 residues. The CDR3: CASSISGGEEETQYF. Written as DNA, the CDR3 is TGTGCCAGTAGTATTAGCGGGGGAGAGGAGGAGACCCAGTACTTC.

V usage is TRBV2 and J usage is TRBJ1-1; 11 bases fit TRBD1. The CDR3 runs 13 residues. The V gene's germline CDR1 is SNHLY and CDR2 FYNNEI. The junction had 9 bases not matched to a gene; V was cut back by 7 bases and J by 11 bases. The CDR3 loop is CASNGQGASRAFF. In nucleotides, the CDR3 is TGTGCCAGCAATGGACAGGGGGCTTCTAGGGCTTTCTTT. The variable domain in full, completed from reference TRBV2 and TRBJ1-1, reads EPEVTQTPSHQVTQMGQEVILRCVPISNHLYFYWYRQILGQKVEFLVSFYNNEISEKSEIFDDQFSVERPDGSNFTLKIRSTKLEDSAMYFCASNGQGASRAFFGQGTRLTVV.

This clonotype is medium-sized in the sample. The rearrangement links TRBV20-1 to TRBJ1-1; no definite D call. Per the germline V gene, CDR1 is DFQATT and CDR2 is SNEGSKA (reference sequence). The CDR3 totals 13 residues. V shed 7 bases and J shed 0 bases, with 12 bases lying between them. The CDR3 sequence: CSVTPTVNTEAFF. CDR3 DNA sequence: TGCAGTGTTACTCCGACGGTGAACACTGAAGCTTTCTTT.

This clonotype occurred a few times. This chain links TRBV7-8 with TRBJ1-2, with unresolved D. From germline, CDR1 is SGHVS and CDR2 FQNEAQ. V lost 3 bases and J 4 bases, leaving 9 bases between the germline ends. CDR3 length equals 13 residues. The CDR3 protein is CASSFSETYGYTF. The CDR3 DNA is TGTGCCAGCAGCTTTTCCGAGACCTATGGCTACACCTTC.

By sample share, this clonotype is large. The rearrangement joins TRBV4-2 to TRBJ2-5; TRBD1 matches 7 bases. J gave up 2 bases and V 1 base, and 1 base lay outside the gene matches. This CDR3 is 14 amino acids long. Germline CDR1 is LGHNA and CDR2 is YNFKEQ. DNA for the CDR3: TGTGCCAGCAGCCAAGGGACAGGACAAGAGACCCAGTACTTC. This sequence encodes CASSQGTGQETQYF.

This clonotype occurred a few times. V is TRBV6-4 and J is TRBJ2-3, with 8 bases matching TRBD2. Looked up from germline, CDR1 is MRHNA and CDR2 is SNTAGT. The CDR3 spans 13 residues. The J segment lost 2 bases and the V segment lost 6 bases, leaving 1 base of the junction unmatched. The CDR3 loop reads CASSGGATDTQYF. As DNA, the CDR3 is TGTGCCAGCAGCGGGGGGGCCACAGATACGCAGTATTTT.